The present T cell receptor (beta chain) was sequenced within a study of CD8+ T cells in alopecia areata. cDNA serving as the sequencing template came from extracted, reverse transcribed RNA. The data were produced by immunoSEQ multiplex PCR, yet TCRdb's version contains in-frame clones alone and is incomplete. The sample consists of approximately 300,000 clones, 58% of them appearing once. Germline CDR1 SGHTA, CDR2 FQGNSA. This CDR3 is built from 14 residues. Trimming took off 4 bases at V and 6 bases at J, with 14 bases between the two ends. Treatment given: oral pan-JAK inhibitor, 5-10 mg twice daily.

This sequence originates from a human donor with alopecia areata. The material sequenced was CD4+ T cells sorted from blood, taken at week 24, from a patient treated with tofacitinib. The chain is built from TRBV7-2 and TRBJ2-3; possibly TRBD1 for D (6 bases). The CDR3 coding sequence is TGTGCCAGCAGCTCGAGTCAGGGGCCCGATACGCAGTATTTT. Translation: CASSSSQGPDTQYF.